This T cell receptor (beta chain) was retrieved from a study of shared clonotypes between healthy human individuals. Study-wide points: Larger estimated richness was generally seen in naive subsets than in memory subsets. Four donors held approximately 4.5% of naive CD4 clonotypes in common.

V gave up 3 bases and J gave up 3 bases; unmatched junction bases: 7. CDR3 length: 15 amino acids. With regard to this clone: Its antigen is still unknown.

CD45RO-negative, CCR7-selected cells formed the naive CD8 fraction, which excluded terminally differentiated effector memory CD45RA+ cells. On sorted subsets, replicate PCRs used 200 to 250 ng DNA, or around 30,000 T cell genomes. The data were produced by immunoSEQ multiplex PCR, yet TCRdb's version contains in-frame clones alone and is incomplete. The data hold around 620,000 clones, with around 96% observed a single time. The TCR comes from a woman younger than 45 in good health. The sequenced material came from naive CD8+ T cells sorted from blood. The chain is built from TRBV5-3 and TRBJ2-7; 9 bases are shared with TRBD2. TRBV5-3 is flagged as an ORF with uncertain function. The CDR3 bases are TGTGCCAGAAGCTGGGACGTGACTAGCGGCTACGAGCAGTACTTC. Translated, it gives CARSWDVTSGYEQYF.